This is a list of T cell receptor beta chains from one sample in a study of blood T cells in healthy people across ages. MiXCR was run by TCRdb on the 5' RACE reads, yielding one entry per CDR3 protein. The sample records a few hundred thousand distinct CDR3 sequences, 45% to 65% being singletons. The material sequenced was blood. The receptors were gathered from a man aged 55 to 69 in good health. Each CDR3 is given with its conserved first and last residue. A D gene is named only where the DNA matches it firmly. Not every row has a clone size; where given, it reads once, few, many or a size class.

size: many
J: TRBJ2-7
V: TRBV20-1
D: TRBD2
CDR3: CSAIPRAGLGSEQYF
DNA: TGCAGTGCTATTCCTCGAGCGGGACTCGGGTCCGAGCAGTACTTC

size: many
J: TRBJ2-5
V: TRBV30
D: .
CDR3: CAWSVRRVQETQYF
DNA: TGTGCCTGGAGTGTACGCAGGGTACAAGAGACCCAGTACTTC

size: .
J: TRBJ2-3
V: TRBV11-2
D: .
CDR3: CASSLDGAATDTQYF
DNA: TGTGCCAGCAGCTTAGATGGTGCAGCGACAGATACGCAGTATTTT

size: .
J: TRBJ2-3
V: TRBV7-8
D: .
CDR3: CASSPRRGSSTDTQYF
DNA: TGTGCCAGCAGCCCCCGTAGGGGGTCTAGCACAGATACGCAGTATTTT

size: .
J: TRBJ1-1
V: TRBV6-6
D: .
CDR3: CASDRRVPAPEAFF
DNA: TGTGCCAGCGACCGCCGGGTCCCAGCCCCTGAAGCTTTCTTT

size: medium-sized
J: TRBJ2-7
V: TRBV7-9
D: .
CDR3: CASSVEVYEQYF
DNA: TGTGCCAGCAGCGTCGAGGTCTACGAGCAGTACTTC

size: .
J: TRBJ2-7
V: TRBV7-2
D: .
CDR3: CASSYTGGESYEQYF
DNA: TGTGCCAGCAGCTACACAGGGGGGGAGAGCTACGAGCAGTACTTC

size: .
J: TRBJ2-4
V: TRBV2
D: TRBD2
CDR3: CASSEARWTSGKGVYIQYF
DNA: TGTGCCAGCAGTGAAGCGAGGTGGACTAGCGGGAAGGGTGTATACATTCAGTACTTC

size: few
J: TRBJ2-3
V: TRBV4-1
D: .
CDR3: CASSPPAGVPASTDTQYF
DNA: TGCGCCAGCAGCCCGCCGGCAGGGGTACCCGCTAGCACAGATACGCAGTATTTT

size: .
J: TRBJ2-7
V: TRBV12-3/TRBV12-4
D: TRBD1
CDR3: CARAGTGPYEQYF
DNA: TGTGCCAGGGCAGGGACAGGCCCCTACGAGCAGTACTTC

size: .
J: TRBJ2-3
V: TRBV2
D: .
CDR3: CASSSPGTGADTQYF
DNA: TGTGCCAGCAGTTCGCCCGGGACGGGGGCAGATACGCAGTATTTT

size: .
J: TRBJ2-5
V: TRBV2
D: .
CDR3: CASSEARTIQETQYF
DNA: TGTGCCAGCAGTGAAGCGCGAACTATACAAGAGACCCAGTACTTC

size: many
J: TRBJ2-7
V: TRBV5-1
D: TRBD1
CDR3: CASSIRDRVGEQYF
DNA: TGCGCCAGCAGCATCCGGGACAGGGTGGGCGAGCAGTACTTC

size: .
J: TRBJ2-3
V: TRBV7-2
D: .
CDR3: CASSPRLPDTQYF
DNA: TGTGCCAGCAGTCCTCGACTCCCGGATACGCAGTATTTT

size: few
J: TRBJ2-4
V: TRBV7-3
D: .
CDR3: CASSLSPGRNIQYF
DNA: TGTGCCAGCAGCTTAAGCCCGGGGAGGAACATTCAGTACTTC

size: few
J: TRBJ2-7
V: TRBV7-2
D: .
CDR3: CASSLAGRDIGEQYF
DNA: TGTGCCAGCAGCTTAGCGGGCAGGGATATTGGTGAGCAGTACTTC

size: few
J: TRBJ2-7
V: TRBV27
D: .
CDR3: CASSRDAFSYEQYF
DNA: TGTGCCAGCAGCCGGGACGCCTTCTCCTACGAGCAGTACTTC